The present TCR beta chain was sequenced within a study of T cells in localized non-small cell lung cancer (dated by TCRdb to between 2020 and 2021). For context, the study as a whole: The study analyzed T cell repertoires of over 200 early-stage NSCLC patients, comparing tumors and uninvolved tumor-adjacent lungs. The cohort comprised around 250 treatment-naïve NSCLC patients with resected, localized lung tumors. A mean age of about 66 years was recorded for the NSCLC patients, of whom under 150 were male and 85 to 110 were female. Broad study findings and their caveats: Because of the exploratory design, TCR variables were selected using unadjusted p-values without false-discovery rate correction. Multi-region tumor sequencing was not performed, so intratumor heterogeneity could not be excluded. Longer overall survival was associated with higher T cell density in blood, whereas shorter survival was associated with higher clonality in adjacent lung. Uninvolved tumor-adjacent lung showed the highest T cell clonality, higher than tumor, which suggests more focused antigenic responses in the uninvolved tumor-adjacent lung. Of the top 100 tumor clones, a median of 57 were detected in paired uninvolved adjacent lung; some 28 were also among that lung's top 100.

A remark on this clone: It has no known antigen specificity. No base-level quality is on record; no much larger clone is a single base apart.

At diagnosis, tumor, uninvolved tumor-adjacent lung and peripheral blood were collected and then preserved as a mix of FFPE and fresh-frozen material. For TCR repertoire profiling, blood samples were analyzed as peripheral blood mononuclear cells. TCR beta CDR3 regions were sequenced from DNA using the immunoSEQ Assay. On the study's bioinformatics: T cell density was computed as TCR beta template counts normalized to usable DNA estimated by amplifying housekeeping genes. Richness was estimated using the preseqR package, with extrapolation to 400,000 templates for PBMC samples and to 120,000 templates for tissue samples. Clonality was calculated as one minus Pielou's evenness. Tissue-enriched TCRs were identified through differential abundance testing performed on productive amino-acid clonotypes, with a minimum total count of 5 and an alpha of 0.1. Repertoire overlap between compartments was quantified with the Jaccard Index and Morisita Overlap Index. TCR beta CDR3s were clustered by GLIPH together with public tetramer-defined viral CDR3s, and at least three viral sequences plus V-gene enrichment were required for viral motifs. TCRdb carries this immuneACCESS record with in-frame sequences only. Its versions omit some clonotypes, under half of them owing to an unresolved V gene in the studies checked, with the rest unexplained. D and trimming come from the DNA, and the V and J calls and clone size come from that table. Across this sample there are 23,000 or so clones, with roughly 90% seen only once. The ten largest clones add up to 30% of the sample.

This TCR was recovered from a male donor aged 60 or over with stage II lung adenocarcinoma. The input for sequencing was peripheral blood mononuclear cells, taken before any cancer treatment.

The nucleotide sequence reads as follows: TGTGCCAGCAGTGGGCAGCTTAATAGCAATCAGCCCCAGCATTTT. It translates as CASSGQLNSNQPQHF. This chain is built from TRBV2 and TRBJ1-5; no D gene is confidently identified. The germline V gene supplies CDR1 SNHLY and CDR2 FYNNEI. CDR3 length: 15 amino acids, cysteine to phenylalanine. The kept DNA is CDR3 alone, 45 bases in frame from the first base. Trimming costs V 4 bases and J 0 bases, and their ends lie 10 bases apart.